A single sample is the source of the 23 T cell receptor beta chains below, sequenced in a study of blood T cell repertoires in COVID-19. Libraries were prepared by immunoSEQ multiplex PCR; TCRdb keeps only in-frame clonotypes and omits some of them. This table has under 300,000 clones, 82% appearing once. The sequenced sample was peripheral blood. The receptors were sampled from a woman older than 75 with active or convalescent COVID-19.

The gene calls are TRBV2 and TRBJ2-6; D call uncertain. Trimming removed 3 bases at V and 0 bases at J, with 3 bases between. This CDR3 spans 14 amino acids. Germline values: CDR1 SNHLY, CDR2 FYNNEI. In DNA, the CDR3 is TGTGCCAGCAGTGACAGCTCTGGGGCCAACGTCCTGACTTTC. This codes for CASSDSSGANVLTF.

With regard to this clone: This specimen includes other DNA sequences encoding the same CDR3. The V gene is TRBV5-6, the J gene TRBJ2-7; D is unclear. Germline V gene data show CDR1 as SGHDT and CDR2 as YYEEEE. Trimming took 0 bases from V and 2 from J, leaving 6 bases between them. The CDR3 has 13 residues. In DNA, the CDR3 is TGTGCCAGCAGCTTGGTGCAGACCTACGAGCAGTACTTC. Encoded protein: CASSLVQTYEQYF.

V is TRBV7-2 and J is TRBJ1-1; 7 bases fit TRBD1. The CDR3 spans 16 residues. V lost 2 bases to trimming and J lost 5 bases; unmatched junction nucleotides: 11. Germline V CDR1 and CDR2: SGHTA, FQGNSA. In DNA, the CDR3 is TGTGCCAGCAGCTTAACGACAGGGTCAGTGTGGACTGAAGCTTTCTTT. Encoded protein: CASSLTTGSVWTEAFF.

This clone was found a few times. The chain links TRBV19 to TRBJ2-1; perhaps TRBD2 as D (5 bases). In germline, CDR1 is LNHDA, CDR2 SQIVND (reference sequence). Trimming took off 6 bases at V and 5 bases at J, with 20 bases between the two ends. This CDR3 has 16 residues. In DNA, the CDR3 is TGTGCCAGTAGCCACCACGGGCTAGCAAACAACAATGAGCAGTTCTTC. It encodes CASSHHGLANNNEQFF.

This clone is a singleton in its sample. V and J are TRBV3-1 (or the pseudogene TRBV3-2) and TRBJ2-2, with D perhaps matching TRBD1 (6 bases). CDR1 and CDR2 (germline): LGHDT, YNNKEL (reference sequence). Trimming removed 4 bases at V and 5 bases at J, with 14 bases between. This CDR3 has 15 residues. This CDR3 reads CASSRNRVRTGELFF. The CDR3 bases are TGTGCCAGCAGCCGCAACAGGGTGCGGACCGGGGAGCTGTTTTTT.

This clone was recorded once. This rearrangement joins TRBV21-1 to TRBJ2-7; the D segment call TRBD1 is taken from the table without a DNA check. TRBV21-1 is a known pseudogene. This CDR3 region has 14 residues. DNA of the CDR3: TGTGCCAGCAGTCGACAGGGGATCTCCTACGAGCAGTACTTC. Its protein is CASSRQGISYEQYF.

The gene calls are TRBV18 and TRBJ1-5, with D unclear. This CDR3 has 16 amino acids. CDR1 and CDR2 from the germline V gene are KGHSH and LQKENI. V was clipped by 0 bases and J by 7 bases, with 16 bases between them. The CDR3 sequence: CASSPPTSEGLQPQHF. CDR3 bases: TGTGCCAGCTCACCACCGACATCGGAAGGACTGCAGCCCCAGCATTTT.

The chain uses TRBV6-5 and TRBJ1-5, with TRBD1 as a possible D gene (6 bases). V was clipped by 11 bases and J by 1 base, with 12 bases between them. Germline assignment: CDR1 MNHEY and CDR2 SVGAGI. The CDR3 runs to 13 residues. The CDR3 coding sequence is TGTGCCGGAGGACAGCCAAGCAATCAGCCCCAGCATTTT. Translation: CAGGQPSNQPQHF.

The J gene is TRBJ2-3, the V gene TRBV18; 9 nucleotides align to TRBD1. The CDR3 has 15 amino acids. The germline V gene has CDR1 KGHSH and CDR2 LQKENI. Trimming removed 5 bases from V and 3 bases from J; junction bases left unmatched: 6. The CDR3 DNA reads TGTGCCAGCTCAGCCCTACAGGGGGCAACAGATACGCAGTATTTT. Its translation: CASSALQGATDTQYF.

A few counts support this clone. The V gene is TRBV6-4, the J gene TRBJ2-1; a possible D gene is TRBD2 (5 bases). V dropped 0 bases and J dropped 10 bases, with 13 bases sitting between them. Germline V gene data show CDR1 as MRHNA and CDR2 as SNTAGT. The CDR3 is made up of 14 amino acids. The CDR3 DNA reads TGTGCCAGCAGTGACTCGCAGCGGCACGGGGAGCAGTTCTTC. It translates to CASSDSQRHGEQFF.

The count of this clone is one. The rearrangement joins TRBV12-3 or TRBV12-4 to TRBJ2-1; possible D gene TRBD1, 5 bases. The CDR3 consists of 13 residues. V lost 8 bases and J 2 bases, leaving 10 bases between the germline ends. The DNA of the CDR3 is TGTGCCAGCGGTCAGGACACCTACAATGAGCAGTTCTTC. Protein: CASGQDTYNEQFF.

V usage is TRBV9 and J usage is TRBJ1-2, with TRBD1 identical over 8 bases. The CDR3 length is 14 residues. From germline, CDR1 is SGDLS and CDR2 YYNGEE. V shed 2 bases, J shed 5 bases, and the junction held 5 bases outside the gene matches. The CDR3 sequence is CASSVGQGSYGYTF. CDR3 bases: TGTGCCAGCAGCGTTGGACAGGGATCATATGGCTACACCTTC.

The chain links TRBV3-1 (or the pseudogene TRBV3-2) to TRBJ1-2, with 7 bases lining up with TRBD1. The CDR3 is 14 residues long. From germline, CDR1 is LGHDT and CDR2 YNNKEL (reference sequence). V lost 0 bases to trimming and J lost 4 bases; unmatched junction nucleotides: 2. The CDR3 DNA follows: TGTGCCAGCAGCCAAGATGGGACAGTCTATGGCTACACCTTC. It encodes CASSQDGTVYGYTF.

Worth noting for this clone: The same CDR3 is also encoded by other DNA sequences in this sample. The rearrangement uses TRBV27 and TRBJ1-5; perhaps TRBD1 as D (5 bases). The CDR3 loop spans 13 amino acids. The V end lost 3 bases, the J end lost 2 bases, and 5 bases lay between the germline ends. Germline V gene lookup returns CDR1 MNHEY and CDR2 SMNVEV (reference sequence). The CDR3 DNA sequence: TGTGCCAGCAGTTTCAGGGGCAATCAGCCCCAGCATTTT. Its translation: CASSFRGNQPQHF.

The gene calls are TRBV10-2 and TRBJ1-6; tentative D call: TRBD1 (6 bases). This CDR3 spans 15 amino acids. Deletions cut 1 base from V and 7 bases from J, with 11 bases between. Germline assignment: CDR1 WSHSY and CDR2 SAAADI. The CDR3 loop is CASSELQGGNSPLHF. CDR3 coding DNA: TGCGCCAGCAGTGAGTTACAGGGAGGGAATTCACCCCTCCACTTT.

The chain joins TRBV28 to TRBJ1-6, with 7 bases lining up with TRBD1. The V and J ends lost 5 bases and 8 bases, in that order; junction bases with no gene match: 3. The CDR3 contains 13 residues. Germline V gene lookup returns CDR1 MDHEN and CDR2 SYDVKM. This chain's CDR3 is CASSRQGDSPLHF. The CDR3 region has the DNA TGTGCCAGCAGTAGACAGGGTGATTCACCCCTCCACTTT.

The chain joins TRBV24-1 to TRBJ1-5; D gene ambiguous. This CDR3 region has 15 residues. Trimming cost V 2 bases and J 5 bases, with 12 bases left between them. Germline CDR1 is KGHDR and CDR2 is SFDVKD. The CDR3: CATSDSRAPHQPQHF. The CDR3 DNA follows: TGTGCCACCAGTGATTCGCGGGCCCCGCATCAGCCCCAGCATTTT.

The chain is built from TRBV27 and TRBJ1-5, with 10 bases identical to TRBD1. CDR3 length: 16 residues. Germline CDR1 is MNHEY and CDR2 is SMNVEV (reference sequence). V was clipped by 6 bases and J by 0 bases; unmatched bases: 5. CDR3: CASSRDRGYSNQPQHF. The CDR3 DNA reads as TGTGCCAGCAGCCGGGACAGGGGCTATAGCAATCAGCCCCAGCATTTT.

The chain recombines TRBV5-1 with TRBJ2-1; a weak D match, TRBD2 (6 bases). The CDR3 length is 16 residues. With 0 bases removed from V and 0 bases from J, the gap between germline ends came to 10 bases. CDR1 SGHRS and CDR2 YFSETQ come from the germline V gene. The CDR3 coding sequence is TGCGCCAGCAGCTTGGCCGCGGGGAGCTCCTACAATGAGCAGTTCTTC. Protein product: CASSLAAGSSYNEQFF.

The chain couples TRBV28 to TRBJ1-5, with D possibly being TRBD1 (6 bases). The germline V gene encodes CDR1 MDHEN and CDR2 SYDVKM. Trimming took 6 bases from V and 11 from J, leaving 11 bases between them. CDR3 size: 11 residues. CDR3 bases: TGTGCCAGCAGAGTACGGGACACCCAGCATTTT. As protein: CASRVRDTQHF.

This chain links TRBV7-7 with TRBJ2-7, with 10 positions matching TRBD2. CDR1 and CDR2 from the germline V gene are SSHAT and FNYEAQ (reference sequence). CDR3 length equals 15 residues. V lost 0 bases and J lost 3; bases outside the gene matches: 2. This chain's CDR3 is CASSLALAGNYEQYF. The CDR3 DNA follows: TGTGCCAGCAGCTTAGCACTAGCGGGAAACTACGAGCAGTACTTC.

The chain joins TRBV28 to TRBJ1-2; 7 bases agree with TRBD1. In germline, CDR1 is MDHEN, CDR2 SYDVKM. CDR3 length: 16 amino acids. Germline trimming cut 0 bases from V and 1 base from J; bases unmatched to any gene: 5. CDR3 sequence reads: CASSLWAGGINYGYTF. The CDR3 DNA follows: TGTGCCAGCAGTTTATGGGCAGGGGGAATTAACTATGGCTACACCTTC.

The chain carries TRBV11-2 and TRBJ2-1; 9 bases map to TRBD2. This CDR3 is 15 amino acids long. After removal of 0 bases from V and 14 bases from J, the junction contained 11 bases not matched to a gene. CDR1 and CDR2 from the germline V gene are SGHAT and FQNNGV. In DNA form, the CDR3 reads TGTGCCAGCAGCTTAGATCCGAGCGGGGGGACTAGGAAGTTCTTC. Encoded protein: CASSLDPSGGTRKFF.